This T cell receptor beta chain was retrieved from a study of blood T cell repertoires in COVID-19. Study information: From the United States, Italy and Spain came samples of acute and convalescent COVID-19. From T cells, B-cell-depleted T cells, or PBMCs came the material, which was cDNA or gDNA.

The V end was cut by 0 bases, the J end by 0 bases, with 3 bases between. Per the germline V gene, CDR1 is SGHKS and CDR2 is YYEKEE (reference sequence). The CDR3 runs 14 residues. How the authors handled the data: Reference gene primer amplification gave nucleated cell count estimates. Profiling relied on immunoSEQ multiplex PCR, and the TCRdb table lists in-frame clones only, not all of them. V, J and clone size reflect that table, while D and trimming were determined from the DNA. The table lists tens of thousands of clones, around 83% of them singletons. What was sequenced was peripheral blood. This chain links TRBV5-5 with TRBJ2-2; D is ambiguous. The source is an elderly man with active COVID-19. The CDR3 bases are TGTGCCAGCAGCTTGGATACGAACACCGGGGAGCTGTTTTTT. This gives the protein CASSLDTNTGELFF.